What follows is one TCR beta chain and its context. Its antigen remains unidentified. The entry originates in a study of response to subunit inactivated influenza vaccine. Findings and caveats of the study: Authors suggested that a seasonal influenza vaccination recruits few new T cells each time.

One entry per CDR3 protein results from TCRdb running MiXCR on the RT-PCR reads. The sample has hundreds of thousands of distinct CDR3 sequences, approximately 7.6% seen once; the top ten hold 10% to 15%. Source: PBMCs from blood, taken less than 25 months after vaccination. The receptor's source is a man in his fifties or sixties who received an inactivated influenza vaccine.

The DNA for the CDR3 is TGTGCCAGCAGTCCAGGGGGGGAAAGCAATCAGCCCCAGCATTTT. Protein product: CASSPGGESNQPQHF. The chain uses TRBV6-1 and TRBJ1-5, with 7 bases matching TRBD1. V trimming: 5 bases; J trimming: 1 base; junction bases outside the gene matches: 5. Germline assignment: CDR1 MNHNS and CDR2 SASEGT. CDR3 length: 15 amino acids.